The present TCR beta chain was sequenced within a study of T-cell reconstitution after alpha-beta-depleted transplantation in children. Study observations and caveats: Surviving recipient T cells and thymic progenitors accounted for the high day-60 TCRbeta diversity observed in some patients. Newly made T cells mostly supplied T-cell counts and diversity one year after transplant. Alpha-beta T cells about two months after transplant reportedly derived from several hundred expanded graft clones.

The library targeted TCRbeta and was prepared with unique molecular identifiers. From the PCR reads, TCRdb called clonotypes with MiXCR, one entry per CDR3 protein. Counted here are 450,000 to 600,000 distinct CDR3 sequences, 10% to 15% occurring once; the ten biggest clones make up about 2%. Many counts were recorded for this clonotype. Its cognate antigen is unknown. Deletions cut 5 bases from V and 1 base from J, with 12 bases between. CDR3 length equals 14 residues. Germline CDR1 and CDR2: SGHTA and FQGNSA. The sequences come from PBMCs, mostly from graft donor cells, collected 360 days after TCRalphabeta/CD19-depleted stem cell transplant. The clonotype originates from a male patient between 5 and 17 years old who had a stem cell transplant for acute myeloid leukemia, so the T cells may come from the graft donor. V usage is TRBV7-2 and J usage is TRBJ2-7, with D hard to call. In nucleotides, the CDR3 is TGTGCCAGCAGCAACCCCACTGGGTCCTACGAGCAGTACTTC. This sequence encodes CASSNPTGSYEQYF. Using reference TRBV7-2 and TRBJ2-7 for the parts outside the CDR3, the full variable domain is GAGVSQSPSNKVTEKGKDVELRCDPISGHTALYWYRQSLGQGLEFLIYFQGNSAPDKSGLPSDRFSAERTGGSVSTLTIQRTQQEDSAVYLCASSNPTGSYEQYFGPGTRLTVT.